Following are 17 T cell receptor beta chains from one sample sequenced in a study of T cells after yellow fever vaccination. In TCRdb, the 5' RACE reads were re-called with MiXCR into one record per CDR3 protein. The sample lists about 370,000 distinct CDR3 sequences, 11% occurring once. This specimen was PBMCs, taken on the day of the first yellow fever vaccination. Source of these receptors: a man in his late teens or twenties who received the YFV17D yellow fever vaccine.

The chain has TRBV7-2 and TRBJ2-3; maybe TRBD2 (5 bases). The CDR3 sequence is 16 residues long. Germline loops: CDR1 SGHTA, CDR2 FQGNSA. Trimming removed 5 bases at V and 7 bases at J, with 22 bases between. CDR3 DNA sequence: TGTGCCAGCAGCCCCGGCCACAGATTTCTCGGGAATACGCAGTATTTT. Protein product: CASSPGHRFLGNTQYF.

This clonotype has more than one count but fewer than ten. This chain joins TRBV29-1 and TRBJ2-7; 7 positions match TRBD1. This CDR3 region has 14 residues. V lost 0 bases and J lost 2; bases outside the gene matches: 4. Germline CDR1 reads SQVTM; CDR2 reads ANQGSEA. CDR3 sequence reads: CSVEDPGTAYEQYF. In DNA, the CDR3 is TGCAGCGTTGAAGATCCGGGGACAGCCTACGAGCAGTACTTC.

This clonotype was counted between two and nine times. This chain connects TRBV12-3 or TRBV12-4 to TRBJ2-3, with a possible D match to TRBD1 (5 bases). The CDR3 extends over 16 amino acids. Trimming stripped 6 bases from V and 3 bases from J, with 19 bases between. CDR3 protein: CASSHLQGGRTDTQYF. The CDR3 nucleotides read TGTGCCAGCAGCCACCTGCAGGGTGGTAGGACAGATACGCAGTATTTT.

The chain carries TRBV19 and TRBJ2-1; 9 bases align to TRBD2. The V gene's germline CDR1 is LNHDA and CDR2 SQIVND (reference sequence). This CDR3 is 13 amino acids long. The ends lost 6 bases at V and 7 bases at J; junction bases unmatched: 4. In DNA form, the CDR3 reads TGTGCCAGTAGGGTAACTAGCGGGAATGAGCAGTTCTTC. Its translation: CASRVTSGNEQFF.

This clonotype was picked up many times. CDR3 nucleotide sequence: TGCAGTGCTACCGGGACGGCCCACTATGGCTACACCTTC. This gives the protein CSATGTAHYGYTF. This chain joins TRBV20-1 and TRBJ1-2; a weak D match, TRBD1 (5 bases). CDR1 is DFQATT, CDR2 SNEGSKA, per germline (reference sequence). The CDR3 runs 13 residues. The V end was cut by 4 bases, the J end by 3 bases, with 12 bases between.

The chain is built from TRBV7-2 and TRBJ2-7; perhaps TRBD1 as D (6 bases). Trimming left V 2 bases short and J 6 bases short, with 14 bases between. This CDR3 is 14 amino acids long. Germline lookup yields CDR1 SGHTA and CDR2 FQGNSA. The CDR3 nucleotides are TGTGCCAGCAGCTTATCCAGACAGGCGGGCGAGCAGTACGTC. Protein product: CASSLSRQAGEQYV.

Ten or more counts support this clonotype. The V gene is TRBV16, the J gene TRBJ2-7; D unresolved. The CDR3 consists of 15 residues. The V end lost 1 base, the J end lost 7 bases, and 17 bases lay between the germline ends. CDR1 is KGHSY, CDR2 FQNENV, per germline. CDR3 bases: TGTGCCAGCAGCCAATGGATTCAGGCTGCTCGGGAGCAGTACGTC. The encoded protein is CASSQWIQAAREQYV.

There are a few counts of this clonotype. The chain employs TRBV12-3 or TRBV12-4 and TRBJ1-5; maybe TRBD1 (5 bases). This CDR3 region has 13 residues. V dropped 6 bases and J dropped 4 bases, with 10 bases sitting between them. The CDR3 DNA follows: TGTGCCAGCAGGACAGCGGATAATCAGCCCCAGCATTTT. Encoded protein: CASRTADNQPQHF.

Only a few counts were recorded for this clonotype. CDR3 loop: CASSYRGGSTSPLHF. CDR3 coding DNA: TGTGCCAGCAGTTACCGGGGGGGCAGCACCTCACCCCTCCACTTT. V gene TRBV6-5 combines with J gene TRBJ1-6; maybe TRBD1 (6 bases). This CDR3 contains 15 residues. CDR1 MNHEY and CDR2 SVGAGI come from the germline V gene. Trimming took off 2 bases at V and 10 bases at J, with 15 bases between the two ends.

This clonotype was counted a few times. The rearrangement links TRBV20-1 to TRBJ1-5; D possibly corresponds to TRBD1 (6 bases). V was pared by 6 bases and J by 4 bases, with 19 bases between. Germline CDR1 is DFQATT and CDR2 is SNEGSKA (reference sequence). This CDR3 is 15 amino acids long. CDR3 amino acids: CSAALSGAANQPQHF. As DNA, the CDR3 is TGCAGTGCCGCCCTCTCGGGGGCTGCGAATCAGCCCCAGCATTTT.

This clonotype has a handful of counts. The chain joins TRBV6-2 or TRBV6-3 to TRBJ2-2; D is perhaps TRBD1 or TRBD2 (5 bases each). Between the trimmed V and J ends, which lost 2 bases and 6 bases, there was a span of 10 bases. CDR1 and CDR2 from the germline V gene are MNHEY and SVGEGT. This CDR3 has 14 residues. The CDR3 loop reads CASSYGWGSGELFF. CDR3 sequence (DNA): TGTGCCAGCAGTTACGGTTGGGGGTCCGGGGAGCTGTTTTTT.

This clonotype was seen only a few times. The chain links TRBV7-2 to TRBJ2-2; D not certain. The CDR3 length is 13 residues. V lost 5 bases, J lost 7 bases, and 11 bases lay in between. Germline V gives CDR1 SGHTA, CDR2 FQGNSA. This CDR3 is CASSQYEDGELFF. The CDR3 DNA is TGTGCCAGCAGCCAGTATGAGGACGGGGAGCTGTTTTTT.

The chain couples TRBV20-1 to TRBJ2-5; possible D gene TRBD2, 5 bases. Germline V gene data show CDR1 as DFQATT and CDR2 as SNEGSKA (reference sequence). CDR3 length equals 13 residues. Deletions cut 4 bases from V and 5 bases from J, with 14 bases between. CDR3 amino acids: CSAKKTPGETQYF. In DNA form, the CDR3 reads TGCAGTGCTAAAAAGACTCCGGGGGAGACCCAGTACTTC.

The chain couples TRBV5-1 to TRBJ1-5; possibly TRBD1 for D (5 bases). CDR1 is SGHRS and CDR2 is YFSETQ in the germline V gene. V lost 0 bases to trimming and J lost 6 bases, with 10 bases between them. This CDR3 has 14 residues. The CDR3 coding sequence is TGCGCCAGCAGCTTGGACCAGGGAAGTCAGCCCCAGCATTTT. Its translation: CASSLDQGSQPQHF.

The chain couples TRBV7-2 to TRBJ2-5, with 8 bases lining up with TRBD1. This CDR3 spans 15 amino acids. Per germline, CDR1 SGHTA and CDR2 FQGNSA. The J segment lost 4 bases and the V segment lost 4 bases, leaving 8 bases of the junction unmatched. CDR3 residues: CASSSNGQGGETQYF. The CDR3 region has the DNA TGTGCCAGCAGCTCTAACGGACAGGGCGGAGAGACCCAGTACTTC.

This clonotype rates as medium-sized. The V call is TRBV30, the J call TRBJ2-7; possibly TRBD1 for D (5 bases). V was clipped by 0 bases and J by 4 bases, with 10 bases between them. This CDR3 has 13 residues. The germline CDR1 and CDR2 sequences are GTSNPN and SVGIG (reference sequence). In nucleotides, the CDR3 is TGTGCCTGGAGTGTACAGGTCCAGTACGAGCAGTACTTC. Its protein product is CAWSVQVQYEQYF.

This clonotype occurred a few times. CDR3 nucleotide sequence: TGTGCCACCAGCAGAGGTGGTGACAGTCCCACCGGGGAGCTGTTTTTT. It yields the protein CATSRGGDSPTGELFF. The V call is TRBV15, the J call TRBJ2-2; D perhaps matches TRBD1 (5 bases). V was shortened by 1 base and J by 4 bases, with 13 bases between the two germline ends. The CDR3 contains 16 residues. The germline V gene encodes CDR1 LNHNV and CDR2 YYDKDF (reference sequence).